This TCR gamma chain was sequenced for a study of γδ T cells in repeated Plasmodium falciparum infection (dated by TCRdb to the early 2020s). With respect to the entire study: The natural-infection arm enrolled Malian children exposed to intense seasonal malaria transmission and compared the Malian children with Australian children matched for age and gender. The study examined how repeated Plasmodium falciparum infection shapes the human gammadelta T cell repertoire, using natural infection in Mali and controlled human malaria infection. Malian gammadelta TCR repertoires were analysed cross-sectionally during no-transmission periods and longitudinally across acute febrile malaria episodes. Samples were collected from controlled-infection subjects at baseline, immediately before selected infections, and 21 days after each infection. Five malaria-naive U.S. adults underwent four controlled human malaria infections by bites from P. falciparum NF54-infected Anopheles stephensi mosquitoes over approximately 640 days.

Vgamma9/Vdelta2+ and Vdelta2-negative gammadelta T cell populations were flow-sorted from peripheral blood mononuclear cells for bulk TCR repertoire analysis. V is cut back by 1 base and J by 4 bases, with 7 bases in the junction unmatched. For CDR1 and CDR2, the germline V gene (reference sequence) lists GITISATS and ISYDGTV. The CDR3 goes from the cysteine to the phenylalanine over 18 residues. Only the CDR3 DNA is retained, 54 bases long and in frame from the first base. Note on this clone: No antigen is known for it. TCRdb's protein, taken from a much larger clone, differs from this DNA's translation at residue 8, likely owing to a read error; the protein displayed comes from the DNA.

Overall study results and their limits: Repeated controlled infections appeared to drive waves of new clonotype selection in Vdelta2-negative, largely Vdelta1+, gammadelta TCR repertoires. Vdelta2-negative gammadelta TCR repertoires from Malian children appeared more clonally expanded, less diverse and less shared than those of Australian children. A highly stable polyclonal repertoire over time and infection, with many inter-individual overlapping TCRgamma sequences, was shown by Vgamma9/Vdelta2+ TCR repertoires. The controlled-infection cohort was small, limiting analysis of inter-individual variability in gammadelta T cell responses. Generalizability was limited because the Malian cohort was drawn from a small rural village of predominantly one ethnic group.

The library was prepared using multiplex PCR. TCRdb lists the instrument as Illumina MiSeq. Each sorted gammadelta T cell sample was sequenced for both the TCR gamma (TRG) and TCR delta (TRD) chains. On the study's bioinformatics: The repertoire analyses used clonotype tree plots, the accumulated frequency of the top 20 clonotypes, and diversity index (DI) and D75 metrics. With CATT, TCRdb called clones again from the public reads; duplicate DNA rows were later joined. TCRdb's processing, not the authors', yielded these V and J calls. This sample gives about 30,000 gamma-chain clones in total; 1.4% of them show up just once. Just under 20% of the sample comes from the top ten.

This TCR was sampled from a pool of human donors (malaria-infected and uninfected, not separated). Sequencing was performed on gamma-delta T cells from blood. The rearrangement combines TRGV9 with TRGJP. TCRdb leaves out the J gene; it was filled in here by matching the DNA to germline. In nucleotides, the sequence is TGTGCCTTGTGGGAGGTTACACGTCAAGAGTTGGGCAAAAAAATCAAGGTATTT. Its protein product is CALWEVTRQELGKKIKVF.